This record covers a single T cell receptor beta chain. This clone has just one count. The target of this receptor is not known. Base qualities are not at hand, and no much larger clone is one base apart. Each collaborating institution followed its own protocols to collect whole blood in K2EDTA tubes. For TCRbeta analysis, collaborators shipped samples in one of three forms: frozen whole blood, isolated PBMCs, or DNA extracted from either of those sample types. This record belongs to a study of blood T cell repertoires in COVID-19 (dated by TCRdb to the early 2020s). Turning to the overall study: Samples covering the acute and convalescent phases of COVID-19 were provided by collaborators in the United States, Italy and Spain. The material from the prospective study consisted of cDNA or gDNA derived from T cells, B-cell-depleted T cells, or PBMCs. The dataset comprised deeply sampled blood TCRbeta repertoires from subjects exposed to, actively infected with, or recovered from COVID-19. The repertoires were released in a freely available public database intended as a resource for research on the immune response to SARS-CoV-2. Samples were obtained from the ongoing ImmuneRACE study (first 160 participants) and from about 1,300 subjects provided by 6 global collaborators. A de-identified subject ID, COVID-19 status, age in years and sex were almost always included in the sample metadata. HLA class I and class II types, where available, came from metadata supplied by the sample provider rather than from assay-based typing. Here is what the overall study found, with its caveats: The quantity of clinical and demographic metadata differed by source and by participant and was supplied without curation.

The junction shows trimming of 5 bases on V and 4 bases on J, and the gene matches do not reach 4 bases of it. Taken from the germline V gene (reference sequence), the CDR1 and CDR2 loops are LNHDA and SQIVND. The CDR3 covers 15 residues, taking in both the cysteine and the phenylalanine. Only the CDR3 DNA stays, 45 bases, in frame from base 1. TCRbeta CDR3 regions were amplified from genomic DNA by means of the immunoSEQ Assay, a bias-controlled multiplex PCR. The original methods were these. Within the assay, amplification of reference gene primers was used to estimate how many nucleated cells each sample contained. Sequence reads were collapsed and filtered to measure the absolute abundance of every unique TCRbeta CDR3 rearrangement. For each sample, productive Simpson clonality was calculated as the square root of Simpson's diversity index over productive rearrangements. TCRdb's version of the immuneACCESS table is confined to in-frame rearrangements and falls short of the full clone set. An unresolved V gene accounts for under half of the shortfall where checked; the remainder is of unknown origin. The DNA was the basis for D and trimming; V, J and clone size are from that table. Within this sample are tens of thousands of clones, with around 80% of them counted one time only. The ten biggest clones cover more than 7% of the sample.

The sequence links TRBV19 to TRBJ2-3; 12 middle bases align to TRBD2. This clonotype was obtained from a man in his sixties with acute or convalescent COVID-19. The sequenced material came from peripheral blood. The DNA is TGTGCCAGTAGTCTTCTAGCGGGGGGGCCAGATACGCAGTATTTT. Its protein product is CASSLLAGGPDTQYF. Reference TRBV19 and TRBJ2-3 genes cover what lies past the CDR3, so the full variable domain is DGGITQSPKYLFRKEGQNVTLSCEQNLNHDAMYWYRQDPGQGLRLIYYSQIVNDFQKGDIAEGYSVSREKKESFPLTVTSAQKNPTAFYLCASSLLAGGPDTQYFGPGTRLTVL.